This TCR beta chain derives from a study of blood T cell repertoires in COVID-19 (dated by TCRdb to 2018 to 2020). About the investigation overall: Samples covering the acute and convalescent phases of COVID-19 were provided by collaborators in the United States, Italy and Spain. Subjects who had been exposed to COVID-19, were actively infected with it, or had recovered from it provided the deeply sampled blood TCRbeta repertoires that made up the dataset. The material from the prospective study consisted of cDNA or gDNA derived from T cells, B-cell-depleted T cells, or PBMCs. The repertoires were made available in a free public database intended to serve as a resource for research on the immune response to SARS-CoV-2. Where HLA class I and class II types were available, the types were taken from metadata supplied by the sample provider, not from assay-based typing. Nearly every sample came with metadata listing a de-identified subject ID, COVID-19 status, age in years and sex. Samples were obtained from the ongoing ImmuneRACE study (first 160 participants) and from about 1,300 subjects provided by 6 global collaborators. General findings and caveats noted by the study authors: Clinical and demographic metadata were provided uncurated, with the amount varying by source and participant.

Each collaborating institution followed its own protocols to collect whole blood in K2EDTA tubes. Collaborator samples were shipped for TCRbeta analysis as frozen whole blood, isolated PBMCs, or DNA extracted from either sample type. With regard to this clone: The antigen this receptor binds is unknown. Per-base qualities were not stored, and no clone one base away is much larger.

CDR1 SGHTA and CDR2 FQGNSA are derived from the germline V gene. Trimming leaves V shorter by 3 bases and J shorter by 0 bases, with the junction holding 9 bases beyond the gene matches. From its cysteine to its phenylalanine, the CDR3 spans 18 amino acids. The DNA shown is the 54-base CDR3, in frame from base 1. TCRbeta CDR3 regions were amplified from genomic DNA by means of the immunoSEQ Assay, a bias-controlled multiplex PCR. The authors processed their data as follows. Nucleated cell counts per sample were estimated from amplification of reference gene primers within the assay. To quantify the absolute abundance of each unique TCRbeta CDR3 rearrangement, sequence reads were collapsed and filtered. For each sample, productive Simpson clonality was calculated as the square root of Simpson's diversity index across productive rearrangements. Sourced from immuneACCESS, this table was stored by TCRdb with only in-frame sequences that have V and J called. A share of the clones is absent; for the studies checked, an unresolved V gene accounts for under half, and the remainder has no known explanation. The V and J calls and clone size are taken from that table; D and trimming were inferred from the DNA. This sample comprises over 100,000 clones, 85% of them detected only once. The ten largest make up approximately 11% of the sample.

Sequenced material: peripheral blood. The sequence was obtained from a man older than 75 with acute or convalescent COVID-19. The sequence is built from TRBV7-2 and TRBJ2-4; 9 of the junction bases match TRBD2. The CDR3: CASSFPMREGVAKNIQYF. The DNA reads TGTGCCAGCAGCTTTCCTATGCGGGAGGGGGTAGCCAAAAACATTCAGTACTTC.